These 28 T cell receptor beta chains share one sample of origin, sequenced in a study of CD8+ T cells in alopecia areata. Sequencing used cDNA as its template, made by extracting RNA and reverse transcribing it. TCRdb keeps only in-frame clones here, not all; method: immunoSEQ multiplex PCR. The sample comprises around 250,000 clones, less than 80% of which are singletons, and more than 0.95% rests with the top ten. The sequences come from CD4+ T cells sorted from blood, collected at week 0. The receptors come from a human donor with alopecia areata.

Worth noting for this clone: At one boundary the junction diverges from the germline segment, which might be a read error. The chain couples TRBV7-7 to TRBJ2-5, with TRBD1 matching over 7 bases. Germline CDR1 and CDR2: SSHAT and FNYEAQ (reference sequence). This CDR3 has 13 residues. Here the CDR3 reads CASSRDREETQYF. The CDR3 DNA follows: TGTGCTAGCAGCCGTGACAGGGAAGAGACCCAGTACTTC.

Remarks on this clone: The same CDR3 arises from other DNA sequences in this sample as well. V is TRBV2 and J is TRBJ1-5, with D uncertain. CDR1 and CDR2 from the germline V gene are SNHLY and FYNNEI. The CDR3 consists of 14 residues. The germline V and J ends were trimmed by 3 bases and 5 bases, with 11 bases remaining between them. DNA of the CDR3: TGTGCCAGCAGTGATGGGGATCGGGATCAGCCCCAGCATTTT. This encodes CASSDGDRDQPQHF.

This chain links TRBV7-9 with TRBJ1-2; unclear D gene. Germline V gives CDR1 SEHNR, CDR2 FQNEAQ (reference sequence). V was trimmed by 3 bases and J by 2 bases, leaving 4 bases between them. The CDR3 loop spans 12 amino acids. CDR3 DNA sequence: TGTGCCAGCAGCTTCCCCAACTATGGCTACACCTTC. It is translated as CASSFPNYGYTF.

This clone was picked up a small number of times. This chain uses TRBV10-3 with TRBJ1-1; D possibly corresponds to TRBD1 (5 bases). The CDR3 extends over 15 amino acids. CDR1 and CDR2 (germline): ENHRY, SYGVKD. Trimming removed 0 bases from V and 0 bases from J, with 8 bases in between. The chain's CDR3 is CAISESTTVNTEAFF. Written as DNA, the CDR3 is TGTGCCATCAGTGAGTCCACGACAGTGAACACTGAAGCTTTCTTT.

The chain links TRBV30 to TRBJ2-7, with 8 positions matching TRBD1. Looked up from germline, CDR1 is GTSNPN and CDR2 is SVGIG (reference sequence). Trimming removed 5 bases from V and 6 bases from J; junction bases left unmatched: 12. The CDR3 consists of 14 residues. CDR3 protein: CAWGVFPDRGEQYF. The CDR3 DNA reads as TGTGCCTGGGGGGTATTTCCCGACAGGGGCGAGCAGTACTTC.

V is TRBV7-2 and J is TRBJ2-4; weak D call: TRBD2 (6 bases). Germline values: CDR1 SGHTA, CDR2 FQGNSA. The CDR3 is 15 amino acids. V was trimmed by 5 bases and J by 7 bases, leaving 18 bases between them. CDR3 coding DNA: TGTGCCAGCAGCCAAGCCCGTGGGGGGATGAACATTCAGTACTTC. It encodes CASSQARGGMNIQYF.

The CDR3 DNA sequence: TGTGCCAGCAGCTTTCAGGGTTCGGACACTGAAGCTTTCTTT. It is translated as CASSFQGSDTEAFF. The chain links TRBV7-3 to TRBJ1-1; D possibly corresponds to TRBD1 (5 bases). V lost 3 bases and J lost 3, with 11 bases in between. The CDR3 runs 14 residues. Per germline, CDR1 SGHTA and CDR2 FQGTGA.

The chain links TRBV30 to TRBJ1-2, with D unclear. CDR1 GTSNPN and CDR2 SVGIG come from the germline V gene (reference sequence). This CDR3 has 12 residues. V shed 8 bases and J shed 4 bases, with 14 bases lying between them. The CDR3 nucleotides read TGTGCCGGGGAGGAGGAACTCTATGGCTACACCTTC. Its protein product is CAGEEELYGYTF.

This clone appeared a single time. The J gene is TRBJ1-6, the V gene TRBV25-1; 10 bases are a match to TRBD1. From germline, CDR1 is MGHDK and CDR2 SYGVNS. This CDR3 comprises 14 residues. Trimming at V came to 6 bases and at J to 8 bases, leaving 4 bases not matched to a gene. CDR3 nucleotides: TGTGCCAGCAGAGACAGGGGGCGGGATTCACCCCTCCACTTT. Protein: CASRDRGRDSPLHF.

The chain uses TRBV25-1 and TRBJ2-4; 8 positions match TRBD1. From germline, CDR1 is MGHDK and CDR2 SYGVNS. CDR3 length: 15 amino acids. Germline trimming cut 6 bases from V and 2 bases from J; bases unmatched to any gene: 6. The DNA for the CDR3 is TGTGCCAGCAGCGGACAGGGATCTACCAAAAACATTCAGTACTTC. It is translated as CASSGQGSTKNIQYF.

The gene calls are TRBV29-1 and TRBJ2-1; D not resolved. Germline V CDR1 and CDR2: SQVTM, ANQGSEA. Trimming left V 3 bases short and J 8 bases short, with 2 bases between. The CDR3 totals 9 residues. In DNA form, the CDR3 reads TGCAGCGTTGAGGATGAGCAGTTCTTC. This codes for CSVEDEQFF.

The rearrangement uses TRBV5-1 and TRBJ1-1; D unresolved. This CDR3 spans 13 amino acids. Germline values: CDR1 SGHRS, CDR2 YFSETQ. The V end was cut by 3 bases, the J end by 1 base, with 7 bases between. In DNA, the CDR3 is TGCGCCAGCAGCTGGGAGGAGAACACTGAAGCTTTCTTT. Translation: CASSWEENTEAFF.

A word on this clone: Additional DNA sequences in this sample encode the identical CDR3. The rearrangement links TRBV5-4 to TRBJ1-5; D is uncertain. Germline V gene sequence: CDR1 SGHNT, CDR2 YYREEE (reference sequence). The CDR3 runs 13 residues. V was cut by 0 bases and J by 4 bases, with 5 bases left in between. Written as DNA, the CDR3 is TGTGCCAGCAGCTTGGATCGAAATCAGCCCCAGCATTTT. Protein: CASSLDRNQPQHF.

This chain joins TRBV30 and TRBJ1-2; TRBD1 aligns across 10 bases. This CDR3 spans 13 amino acids. The germline gives CDR1 GTSNPN, CDR2 SVGIG (reference sequence). V shed 7 bases, J shed 8 bases, and the junction held 10 bases outside the gene matches. The CDR3 bases are TGTGCCTCCCGGGACAGGGGATCTTACGGCTACACCTTC. Protein product: CASRDRGSYGYTF.

The sample holds a few counts of this clone. The chain employs TRBV7-9 and TRBJ1-2; TRBD1 agrees at 8 bases. J gave up 7 bases and V 0 bases, and 4 bases lay outside the gene matches. The CDR3 has 14 residues. CDR1 is SEHNR, CDR2 FQNEAQ, per germline (reference sequence). The CDR3 loop is CASSLADRAGGYTF. The DNA for the CDR3 is TGTGCCAGCAGCTTAGCGGACAGGGCCGGTGGCTACACCTTC. The full variable domain, in which reference TRBV7-9 and TRBJ1-2 provide the parts outside the CDR3, is DTGVSQNPRHKITKRGQNVTFRCDPISEHNRLYWYRQTLGQGPEFLTYFQNEAQLEKSRLLSDRFSAERPKGSFSTLEIQRTEQGDSAMYLCASSLADRAGGYTFGSGTRLTVV.

The chain links TRBV5-1 to TRBJ2-6; the D gene is possibly TRBD1 (6 bases). CDR1 is SGHRS, CDR2 YFSETQ, per germline. Between the trimmed V and J ends, which lost 0 bases and 0 bases, there was a span of 13 bases. The CDR3 is 18 amino acids. CDR3 in amino acids: CASSLAFSRGSGANVLTF. The CDR3 nucleotides are TGCGCCAGCAGCTTGGCCTTTTCCAGGGGCTCTGGGGCCAACGTCCTGACTTTC.

The chain combines TRBV4-3 with TRBJ2-1; D is possibly TRBD2 (6 bases). The germline gives CDR1 LGHNA, CDR2 YSLEER. V lost 0 bases, J lost 1 base, and 7 bases lay in between. The CDR3 is 15 residues long. The CDR3 nucleotides read TGCGCCAGCAGCCAAGAGGGGGGATCCTACAATGAGCAGTTCTTC. Encoded protein: CASSQEGGSYNEQFF.

The chain employs TRBV27 and TRBJ1-6; 7 positions agree with TRBD1. The CDR3 contains 20 residues. V lost 5 bases, J lost 1 base, and 17 bases stayed unmatched. Germline V gives CDR1 MNHEY, CDR2 SMNVEV (reference sequence). The CDR3 region has the DNA TGTGCCAGCAGTCCCCTTCGACAGGGCCTATCGAGATCCTATAATTCACCCCTCCACTTT. It yields the protein CASSPLRQGLSRSYNSPLHF.

Concerning this clone itself: Within the sample, other DNA sequences also encode this same CDR3. This chain uses TRBV30 with TRBJ1-5; weak D call: TRBD1 (6 bases). CDR1 GTSNPN and CDR2 SVGIG come from the germline V gene (reference sequence). The CDR3 extends over 13 amino acids. Trimming stripped 6 bases from V and 4 bases from J, with 13 bases between. The CDR3 nucleotides read TGTGCCTGTTCTACACAGGGAAATCAGCCCCAGCATTTT. Protein sequence: CACSTQGNQPQHF.

This chain joins TRBV7-9 and TRBJ1-5, with D possibly being TRBD1 (5 bases). Looked up from germline, CDR1 is SEHNR and CDR2 is FQNEAQ (reference sequence). This CDR3 spans 15 amino acids. V lost 5 bases to trimming and J lost 0 bases, with 11 bases between them. Here the CDR3 DNA reads TGTGCCAGCAGCCCACCGGGGCCTAGCAATCAGCCCCAGCATTTT. This codes for CASSPPGPSNQPQHF.

The CDR3 region is CASSDRETQYF. In DNA, the CDR3 is TGTGCCAGCAGTGATAGGGAGACCCAGTACTTC. The chain combines TRBV25-1 with TRBJ2-5; D gene uncertain. V was clipped by 3 bases and J by 5 bases, with 4 bases between them. Germline V lookup: CDR1 MGHDK, CDR2 SYGVNS. The CDR3 extends over 11 amino acids.

This clone was detected only a few times. V is TRBV5-1 and J is TRBJ2-2; unclear D gene. CDR3 length: 15 amino acids. V lost 0 bases and J lost 5, with 11 bases in between. Per the germline V gene, CDR1 is SGHRS and CDR2 is YFSETQ. CDR3 nucleotide sequence: TGCGCCAGCAGCTTGGCTGTTCTACCAACCGGGGAGCTGTTTTTT. It codes for CASSLAVLPTGELFF.

The V gene is TRBV9, the J gene TRBJ2-2; 8 nucleotides line up with TRBD1. Trimming at V came to 2 bases and at J to 7 bases, leaving 4 bases not matched to a gene. The CDR3 runs to 14 residues. CDR1 is SGDLS, CDR2 YYNGEE, per germline. CDR3 in amino acids: CASSVGQGFGELFF. CDR3 sequence (DNA): TGTGCCAGCAGCGTTGGACAGGGCTTCGGGGAGCTGTTTTTT.

The rearrangement links TRBV5-1 to TRBJ2-1; 12 bases match TRBD1. This CDR3 is built from 16 residues. The J segment lost 5 bases and the V segment lost 4 bases, leaving 7 bases of the junction unmatched. In germline, CDR1 is SGHRS, CDR2 YFSETQ. CDR3 sequence (DNA): TGCGCCAGCAGCGCCGGGACAGGGGGCCGACACAATGAGCAGTTCTTC. Translation gives CASSAGTGGRHNEQFF.

The V call is TRBV30, the J call TRBJ1-5; D is possibly TRBD1 (6 bases). Germline V gene lookup returns CDR1 GTSNPN and CDR2 SVGIG (reference sequence). The CDR3 consists of 13 residues. V dropped 7 bases and J dropped 5 bases, with 15 bases sitting between them. The CDR3 region is CAFGGRADQPQHF. The CDR3, as DNA: TGTGCCTTCGGGGGCAGGGCCGATCAGCCCCAGCATTTT.

The chain has TRBV7-2 and TRBJ2-7; D gene uncertain. The length of the CDR3 is 14 residues. V dropped 5 bases and J dropped 6 bases, with 17 bases sitting between them. Germline lookup yields CDR1 SGHTA and CDR2 FQGNSA. CDR3 nucleotide sequence: TGTGCCAGCAGCCTAAGTCCTACCGCCGGCGAGCAGTACTTC. As protein: CASSLSPTAGEQYF.

The chain employs TRBV30 and TRBJ1-5; D uncertain. There are 14 residues in the CDR3. The germline V gene has CDR1 GTSNPN and CDR2 SVGIG (reference sequence). V dropped 1 base and J dropped 6 bases, with 13 bases sitting between them. The chain's CDR3 is CAWSAGETGQPQHF. In DNA, the CDR3 is TGTGCCTGGAGTGCAGGTGAGACGGGTCAGCCCCAGCATTTT.

The rearrangement links TRBV7-2 to TRBJ1-1, with D uncertain. This CDR3 is built from 13 residues. V was shortened by 1 base and J by 3 bases, with 6 bases between the two germline ends. Germline V gene lookup returns CDR1 SGHTA and CDR2 FQGNSA. The CDR3 spells CASSLVVDTEAFF. For the CDR3, the DNA is TGTGCCAGCAGCTTAGTCGTGGACACTGAAGCTTTCTTT.